Presented here are 24 T cell receptor beta chains from one specimen sequenced in a study of T cells in Graves' hyperthyroidism and ophthalmopathy. What was amplified from RNA transcripts were TCR beta CDR3 regions. When the TCR CDR3 underwent first-round RT-PCR, the HTBI primer set was used. TCRdb ran MiXCR on the multiplex PCR reads and lists one entry per CDR3 protein. Among some 420,000 distinct CDR3 sequences, roughly 13% were seen once, and the ten largest hold about 5%. Material: blood. The receptors were sampled from a woman between 18 and 29 years old with Graves' hyperthyroidism.

Ten or more counts support this clonotype. The rearrangement uses TRBV2 and TRBJ2-1; D is perhaps TRBD1 (5 bases). Germline CDR1 is SNHLY and CDR2 is FYNNEI. The CDR3 has 14 amino acids. With 6 bases removed from V and 0 bases from J, the gap between germline ends came to 9 bases. CDR3 nucleotide sequence: TGTGCCAGCAGGGGGCGGTCCTCCTACAATGAGCAGTTCTTC. This gives the protein CASRGRSSYNEQFF.

This chain links TRBV5-5 with TRBJ1-2; tentative D call: TRBD1 (5 bases). Trimming stripped 2 bases from V and 7 bases from J, with 15 bases between. Germline V gene lookup returns CDR1 SGHKS and CDR2 YYEKEE (reference sequence). CDR3 length equals 14 residues. As DNA, the CDR3 is TGTGCCAGCAGCTTTGCAGGGATCGAGCGTGGCTACACCTTC. Protein: CASSFAGIERGYTF.

The genes are TRBV3-1 and TRBJ2-1; 8 nucleotides match TRBD1. This CDR3 is 13 amino acids long. After removal of 4 bases from V and 8 bases from J, the junction contained 4 bases not matched to a gene. The germline V gene has CDR1 LGHDT and CDR2 YNNKEL (reference sequence). CDR3 nucleotides: TGTGCCAGCAGCCGACAGGGGTCCGATGAGCAGTTCTTC. It encodes CASSRQGSDEQFF.

Comments on this clonotype: This may be a read error: a much more frequent sequence differs by one nucleotide. V is TRBV5-6 and J is TRBJ1-4; weak D call: TRBD1 (5 bases). Germline lookup yields CDR1 SGHDT and CDR2 YYEEEE. The CDR3 runs 13 residues. Here the CDR3 DNA reads TGTACCAGCAAATACCAGGGTAATGAAAAACTGTTTTTT. Translation gives CTSKYQGNEKLFF.

V gene TRBV9 combines with J gene TRBJ2-1; D gene unclear. The J call may be faulty, since TRBJ2-7 better matches the DNA end. The germline V gene has CDR1 SGDLS and CDR2 YYNGEE. The CDR3 totals 16 residues. CDR3: CASSVDDLNEYNEQYF. The DNA for the CDR3 is TGTGCCAGCAGCGTAGATGATCTTAATGAATACAATGAGCAGTACTTC.

This clonotype was counted many times. The chain couples TRBV6-2 or TRBV6-3 to TRBJ2-2; 8 nucleotides line up with TRBD2. Germline V gene lookup returns CDR1 MNHEY and CDR2 SVGEGT. This CDR3 has 15 amino acids. Germline trimming cut 2 bases from V and 5 bases from J; bases unmatched to any gene: 4. The DNA for the CDR3 is TGTGCCAGCAGTTACCTCATAGCGGGGACCGGGGAGCTGTTTTTT. It yields the protein CASSYLIAGTGELFF.

This clonotype was counted only a few times. The chain recombines TRBV24-1 with TRBJ2-1, with 7 nucleotides matching TRBD1. With 10 bases clipped from V and 4 bases from J, the junction kept 3 bases outside the gene matches. The V gene's germline CDR1 is KGHDR and CDR2 SFDVKD. This CDR3 region has 12 residues. CDR3 region: CATGQKYNEQFF. The CDR3 coding sequence is TGTGCCACGGGACAGAAGTACAATGAGCAGTTCTTC.

This chain uses TRBV29-1 with TRBJ2-2; D may be TRBD2 (6 bases). V was shortened by 7 bases and J by 4 bases, with 16 bases between the two germline ends. CDR3 length equals 14 residues. CDR1 SQVTM and CDR2 ANQGSEA come from the germline V gene. DNA for the CDR3: TGCAGCGGGGGGTCGGGGGTTGGCACCGGGGAGCTGTTTTTT. It encodes CSGGSGVGTGELFF.

The chain recombines TRBV24-1 with TRBJ2-2; the D gene could be TRBD1 or TRBD2 (5 bases each). This CDR3 region has 16 residues. V dropped 7 bases and J dropped 3 bases, with 17 bases sitting between them. CDR1 and CDR2 (germline): KGHDR, SFDVKD. The CDR3 coding sequence is TGTGCCACCAGGTCAACCGGGGCAGGCGACACCGGGGAGCTGTTTTTT. Translating gives CATRSTGAGDTGELFF.

In this sample, this clonotype turned up many times. This chain links TRBV4-2 with TRBJ2-3, with D possibly matching TRBD2 (5 bases). The CDR3 contains 14 residues. V was shortened by 6 bases and J by 4 bases, with 14 bases between the two germline ends. Germline values: CDR1 LGHNA, CDR2 YNFKEQ. The DNA of the CDR3 is TGTGCCAGCAGGGGTAATGCGGAGGCAGATACGCAGTATTTT. Its translation is CASRGNAEADTQYF.

V is TRBV14 and J is TRBJ1-1; 9 nucleotides line up with TRBD1. Germline V lookup: CDR1 SGHDN, CDR2 FVKESK. The CDR3 has 15 amino acids. Trimming removed 5 bases from V and 4 bases from J; junction bases left unmatched: 8. The DNA of the CDR3 is TGTGCCAGCAGCAAGGACAGGGGTTGGGTCACTGAAGCTTTCTTT. This translates into CASSKDRGWVTEAFF.

A remark on this clonotype: An end of the junction differs from the germline gene, which may be a read error. The chain is built from TRBV15 and TRBJ2-1, with D possibly matching TRBD2 (6 bases). CDR3 size: 15 residues. Germline V gene data show CDR1 as LNHNV and CDR2 as YYDKDF (reference sequence). The CDR3 reads CVTSREVGTYNEQFF. DNA for the CDR3: TGTGTCACCAGCAGGGAGGTTGGAACCTACAATGAGCAGTTCTTC.

In its sample, this clonotype was seen many times. This chain joins TRBV5-6 and TRBJ1-1, with D possibly TRBD1 on 5 matching bases. Germline V CDR1 and CDR2: SGHDT, YYEEEE. V dropped 4 bases and J dropped 3 bases, with 13 bases sitting between them. This CDR3 spans 14 amino acids. The CDR3 reads CASSKTRVDTEAFF. The CDR3 region has the DNA TGTGCCAGCAGCAAAACCAGGGTAGACACTGAAGCTTTCTTT.

At least ten counts were recorded for this clonotype. This chain uses TRBV12-3 or TRBV12-4 with TRBJ1-1; no reliable D call. V was pared by 5 bases and J by 0 bases, with 4 bases between. CDR3 length: 12 residues. CDR3 sequence reads: CASSVMNTEAFF. In DNA, the CDR3 is TGTGCCAGCAGTGTGATGAACACTGAAGCTTTCTTT.

The DNA for the CDR3 is TGTGCCAGCAGTCCCTACGGAAGTCGCCGAGAGACCCAGTACTTC. Encoded protein: CASSPYGSRRETQYF. J is TRBJ2-5 and V is TRBV27, with D hard to call. Germline assignment: CDR1 MNHEY and CDR2 SMNVEV (reference sequence). The CDR3 spans 15 residues. V lost 5 bases to trimming and J lost 4 bases, with 17 bases between them.

This clonotype has a handful of counts. The rearrangement uses TRBV5-4 and TRBJ2-7, with 8 positions matching TRBD2. Germline loops: CDR1 SGHNT, CDR2 YYREEE (reference sequence). Trimming at V came to 4 bases and at J to 5 bases, leaving 5 bases not matched to a gene. The CDR3 runs to 13 residues. This CDR3 is CASSAGLADEQYF. CDR3 DNA: TGTGCCAGCAGCGCAGGACTAGCAGACGAGCAGTACTTC.

This clonotype was recorded many times. V is TRBV2 and J is TRBJ1-2; D call uncertain. Trimming removed 6 bases from V and 2 bases from J, with 10 bases in between. This CDR3 region has 13 residues. The germline V gene encodes CDR1 SNHLY and CDR2 FYNNEI. The CDR3 nucleotides read TGTGCCAGCAGCGCCACCGAGAACTATGGCTACACCTTC. It is translated as CASSATENYGYTF.

This clonotype has ten or more counts. The chain employs TRBV7-2 and TRBJ2-2; 8 positions match TRBD2. The CDR3 totals 16 residues. V shed 5 bases, J shed 5 bases, and the junction held 10 bases outside the gene matches. Germline CDR1 reads SGHTA; CDR2 reads FQGNSA. The CDR3: CASSPPNGRGTGELFF. The CDR3 DNA sequence: TGTGCCAGCAGCCCGCCTAACGGGAGGGGTACCGGGGAGCTGTTTTTT.

The chain couples TRBV4-3 to TRBJ2-2, with D maybe TRBD2 (6 bases). Trimming removed 0 bases from V and 6 bases from J, with 14 bases in between. The CDR3 is 16 amino acids. Germline assignment: CDR1 LGHNA and CDR2 YSLEER. The CDR3 region is CASSQEILASAGELFF. DNA for the CDR3: TGCGCCAGCAGCCAAGAGATATTGGCTAGCGCCGGGGAGCTGTTTTTT.

This clonotype was recorded at least ten times. This chain uses TRBV6-2 or TRBV6-3 with TRBJ2-2, with a weak D call TRBD1 (6 bases). CDR3 length: 14 residues. The germline V gene has CDR1 MNHEY and CDR2 SVGEGT. Trimming pared 6 bases from V and 1 base from J, leaving 9 bases between. The CDR3, as DNA: TGTGCCAGCAGAGTAGGGGGGAACACCGGGGAGCTGTTTTTT. This sequence encodes CASRVGGNTGELFF.

Note on this clonotype: A much larger clone differs by one base, so this may be a read error. The rearrangement joins TRBV27 to TRBJ1-2; weak D call: TRBD1 (5 bases). CDR3 length: 15 amino acids. Germline values: CDR1 MNHEY, CDR2 SMNVEV (reference sequence). The CDR3 is CASSSLYGANYGYIF. The DNA of the CDR3 is TGTGCCAGCAGTTCACTCTACGGGGCAAACTATGGCTACATCTTC.

This clonotype was observed at least ten times. The chain joins TRBV9 to TRBJ2-3, with 12 bases identical to TRBD2. The CDR3 covers 17 residues. Germline loops: CDR1 SGDLS, CDR2 YYNGEE. Losses at the gene ends were 3 bases for V and 2 bases for J; bases not matched to a gene: 7. The CDR3 reads CASSEDRLAGVTDTQYF. CDR3 in DNA: TGTGCCAGCAGCGAAGATCGACTAGCGGGGGTCACAGATACGCAGTATTTT. Supplemented by reference TRBV9 and TRBJ2-3, the full variable domain reads DSGVTQTPKHLITATGQRVTLRCSPRSGDLSVYWYQQSLDQGLQFLIQYYNGEERAKGNILERFSAQQFPDLHSELNLSSLELGDSALYFCASSEDRLAGVTDTQYFGPGTRLTVL.

This chain uses TRBV5-1 with TRBJ2-7; 9 positions match TRBD2. The germline gives CDR1 SGHRS, CDR2 YFSETQ. V gave up 4 bases and J gave up 8 bases; unmatched junction bases: 7. This CDR3 contains 13 residues. This CDR3 is CASSPSGILQQYF. CDR3 coding DNA: TGCGCCAGCAGCCCTAGCGGGATTTTACAGCAGTACTTC.

This clonotype came up many times. J is TRBJ2-3 and V is TRBV7-2; maybe TRBD1 (6 bases). Germline assignment: CDR1 SGHTA and CDR2 FQGNSA. The CDR3 contains 14 residues. V lost 5 bases and J 5 bases, leaving 14 bases between the germline ends. The CDR3 nucleotides are TGTGCCAGCAGCCAAGGACAGAGGCGAGATACGCAGTATTTT. Translation: CASSQGQRRDTQYF.